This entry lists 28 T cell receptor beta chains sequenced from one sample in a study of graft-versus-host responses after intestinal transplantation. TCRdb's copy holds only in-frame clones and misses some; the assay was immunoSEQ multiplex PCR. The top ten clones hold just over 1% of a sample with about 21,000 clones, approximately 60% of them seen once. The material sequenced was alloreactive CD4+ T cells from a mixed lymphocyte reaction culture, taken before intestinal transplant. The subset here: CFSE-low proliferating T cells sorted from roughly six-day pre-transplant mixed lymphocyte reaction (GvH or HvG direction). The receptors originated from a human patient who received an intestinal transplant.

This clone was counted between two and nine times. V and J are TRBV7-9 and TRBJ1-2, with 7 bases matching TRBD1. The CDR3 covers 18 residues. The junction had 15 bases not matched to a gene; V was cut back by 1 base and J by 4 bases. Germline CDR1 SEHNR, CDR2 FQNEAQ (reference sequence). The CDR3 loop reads CASSLGKGATPVSYGYTF. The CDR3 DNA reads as TGTGCCAGCAGCTTAGGGAAGGGGGCGACACCGGTTTCCTATGGCTACACCTTC.

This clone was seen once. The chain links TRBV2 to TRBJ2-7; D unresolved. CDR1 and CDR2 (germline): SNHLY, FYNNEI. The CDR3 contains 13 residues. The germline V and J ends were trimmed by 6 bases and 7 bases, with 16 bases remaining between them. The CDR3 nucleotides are TGTGCCAGCAGAGGAGAGATTGGTGGTGAGCAGTACTTC. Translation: CASRGEIGGEQYF.

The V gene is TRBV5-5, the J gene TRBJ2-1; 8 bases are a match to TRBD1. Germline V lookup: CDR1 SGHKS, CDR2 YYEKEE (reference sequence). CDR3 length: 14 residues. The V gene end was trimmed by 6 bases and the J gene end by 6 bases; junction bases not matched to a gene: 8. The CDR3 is CASTPGQVINEQFF. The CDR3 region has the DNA TGTGCCAGCACCCCGGGACAGGTGATCAATGAGCAGTTCTTC.

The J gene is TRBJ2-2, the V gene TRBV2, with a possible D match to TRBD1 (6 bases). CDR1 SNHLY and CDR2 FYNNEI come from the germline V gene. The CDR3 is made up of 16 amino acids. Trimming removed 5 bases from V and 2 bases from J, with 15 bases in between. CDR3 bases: TGTGCCAGCAGTTTGGTGCGGACAGCCAACACCGGGGAGCTGTTTTTT. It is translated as CASSLVRTANTGELFF.

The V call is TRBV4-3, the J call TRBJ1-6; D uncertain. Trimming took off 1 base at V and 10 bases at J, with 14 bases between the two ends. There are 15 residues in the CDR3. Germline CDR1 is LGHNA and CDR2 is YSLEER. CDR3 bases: TGCGCCAGCAGCCAAGTTCAGGCCCGTGGATCACCCCTCCACTTT. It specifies CASSQVQARGSPLHF.

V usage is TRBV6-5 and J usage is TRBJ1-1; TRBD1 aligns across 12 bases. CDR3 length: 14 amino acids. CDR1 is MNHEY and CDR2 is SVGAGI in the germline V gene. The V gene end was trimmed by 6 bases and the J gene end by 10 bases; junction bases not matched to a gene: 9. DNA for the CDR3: TGTGCCAGCAGGACCGGGACAGGGGGCGCCGGAGCTTTCTTT. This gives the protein CASRTGTGGAGAFF.

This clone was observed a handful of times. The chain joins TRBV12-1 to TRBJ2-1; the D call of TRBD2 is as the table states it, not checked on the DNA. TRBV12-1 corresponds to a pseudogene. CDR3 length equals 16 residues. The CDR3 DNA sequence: TGTGCCAGCAGCTTCTCTTGCGGGAGGGGAAACAATGAGCAGTTCTTC. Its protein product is CASSFSCGRGNNEQFF.

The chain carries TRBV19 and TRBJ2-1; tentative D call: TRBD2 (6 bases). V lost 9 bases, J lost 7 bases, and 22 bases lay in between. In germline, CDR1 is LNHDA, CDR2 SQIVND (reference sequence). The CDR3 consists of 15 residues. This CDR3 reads CASIPLAGSRNEQFF. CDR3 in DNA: TGTGCCAGCATTCCACTAGCCGGGAGTAGGAATGAGCAGTTCTTC.

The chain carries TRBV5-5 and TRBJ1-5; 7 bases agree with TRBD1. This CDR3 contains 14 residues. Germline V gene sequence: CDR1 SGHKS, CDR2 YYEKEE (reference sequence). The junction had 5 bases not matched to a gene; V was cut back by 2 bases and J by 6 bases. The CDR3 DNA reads TGTGCCAGCAGCTTTCTAGGGGGCGGTCAGCCCCAGCATTTT. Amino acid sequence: CASSFLGGGQPQHF.

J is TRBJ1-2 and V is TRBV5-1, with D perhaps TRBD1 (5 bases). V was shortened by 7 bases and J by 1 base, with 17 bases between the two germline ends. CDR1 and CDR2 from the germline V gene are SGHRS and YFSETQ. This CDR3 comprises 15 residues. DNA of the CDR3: TGCGCCAGCCGGCGGGGCGGGGAGAGTAACTATGGCTACACCTTC. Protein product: CASRRGGESNYGYTF.

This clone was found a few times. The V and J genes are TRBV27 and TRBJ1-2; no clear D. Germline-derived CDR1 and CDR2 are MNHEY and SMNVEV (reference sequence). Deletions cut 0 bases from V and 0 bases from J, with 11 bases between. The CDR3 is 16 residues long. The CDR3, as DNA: TGTGCCAGCAGTTTATCGCCGACACTTCCTAACTATGGCTACACCTTC. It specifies CASSLSPTLPNYGYTF.

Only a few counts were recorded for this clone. The CDR3 here is CASSLRDRAVGSYEQYF. The CDR3 nucleotides are TGTGCCAGCAGCTTAAGGGACAGGGCCGTAGGGTCCTACGAGCAGTACTTC. The J gene is TRBJ2-7, the V gene TRBV11-2; 9 bases align to TRBD1. CDR3 length equals 17 residues. Trimming cost V 2 bases and J 1 base; bases outside gene matches: 9. The germline V gene encodes CDR1 SGHAT and CDR2 FQNNGV.

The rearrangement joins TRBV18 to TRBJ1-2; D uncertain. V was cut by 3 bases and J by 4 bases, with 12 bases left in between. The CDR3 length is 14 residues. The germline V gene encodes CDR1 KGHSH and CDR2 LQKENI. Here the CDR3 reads CASSPREQTYGYTF. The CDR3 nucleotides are TGTGCCAGCTCACCGAGGGAACAGACCTATGGCTACACCTTC.

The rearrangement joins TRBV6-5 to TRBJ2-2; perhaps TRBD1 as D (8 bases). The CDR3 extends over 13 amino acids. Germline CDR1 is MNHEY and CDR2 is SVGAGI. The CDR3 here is CARTGGDTGELFF. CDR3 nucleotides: TGTGCTAGAACAGGGGGGGACACCGGGGAGCTGTTTTTT.

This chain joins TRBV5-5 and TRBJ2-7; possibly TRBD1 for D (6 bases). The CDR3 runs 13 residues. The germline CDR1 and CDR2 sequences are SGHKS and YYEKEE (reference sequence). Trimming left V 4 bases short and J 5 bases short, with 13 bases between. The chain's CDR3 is CASSGPQGNEQYF. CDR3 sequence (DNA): TGTGCCAGCAGCGGCCCCCAGGGGAACGAGCAGTACTTC.

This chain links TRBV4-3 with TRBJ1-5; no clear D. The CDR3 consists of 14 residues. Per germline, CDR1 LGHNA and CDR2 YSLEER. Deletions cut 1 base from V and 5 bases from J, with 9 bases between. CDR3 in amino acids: CASSQVWAYQPQHF. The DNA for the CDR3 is TGCGCCAGCAGCCAAGTGTGGGCTTATCAGCCCCAGCATTTT.

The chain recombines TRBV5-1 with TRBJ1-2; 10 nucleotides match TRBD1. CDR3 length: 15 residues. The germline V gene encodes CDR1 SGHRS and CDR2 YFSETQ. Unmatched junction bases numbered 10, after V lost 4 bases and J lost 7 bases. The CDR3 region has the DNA TGCGCCAGCAGCATTAGACAGGGGGCGATTGCTGGCTACACCTTC. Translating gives CASSIRQGAIAGYTF.

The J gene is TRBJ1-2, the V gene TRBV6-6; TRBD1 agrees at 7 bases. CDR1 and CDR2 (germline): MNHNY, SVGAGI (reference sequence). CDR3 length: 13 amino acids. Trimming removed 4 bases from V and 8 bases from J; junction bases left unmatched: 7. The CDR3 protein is CASSFEGARGYTF. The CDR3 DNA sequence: TGTGCCAGCAGTTTCGAGGGGGCCCGGGGCTACACCTTC.

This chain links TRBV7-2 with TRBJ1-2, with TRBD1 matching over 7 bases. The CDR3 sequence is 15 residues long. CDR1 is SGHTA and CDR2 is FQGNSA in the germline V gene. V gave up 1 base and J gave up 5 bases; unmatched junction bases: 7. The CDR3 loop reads CASSLGLGQLYGYTF. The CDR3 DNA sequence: TGTGCCAGCAGCTTAGGACTGGGACAGCTGTATGGCTACACCTTC.

The CDR3 DNA reads TGCGCCAGCAGCGACCAGGGGTATCGTGGAAACACCATATATTTT. Amino acids: CASSDQGYRGNTIYF. The chain employs TRBV5-1 and TRBJ1-3; tentative D call: TRBD1 (6 bases). The CDR3 contains 15 residues. Trimming removed 4 bases from V and 3 bases from J, with 14 bases in between. The germline V gene encodes CDR1 SGHRS and CDR2 YFSETQ.

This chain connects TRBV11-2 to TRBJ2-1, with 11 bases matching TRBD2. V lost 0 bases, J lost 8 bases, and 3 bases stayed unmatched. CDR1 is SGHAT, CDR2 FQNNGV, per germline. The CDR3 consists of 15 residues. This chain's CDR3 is CASSLELAGGHEQFF. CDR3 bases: TGTGCCAGCAGCTTAGAATTAGCGGGAGGGCATGAGCAGTTCTTC.

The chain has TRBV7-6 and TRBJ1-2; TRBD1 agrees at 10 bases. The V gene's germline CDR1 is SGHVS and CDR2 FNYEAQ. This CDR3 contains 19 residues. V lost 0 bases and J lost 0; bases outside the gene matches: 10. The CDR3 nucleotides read TGTGCCAGCAGCTTAGCCTTGGGGACAGGGGCAGGGGCTAACTATGGCTACACCTTC. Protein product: CASSLALGTGAGANYGYTF.

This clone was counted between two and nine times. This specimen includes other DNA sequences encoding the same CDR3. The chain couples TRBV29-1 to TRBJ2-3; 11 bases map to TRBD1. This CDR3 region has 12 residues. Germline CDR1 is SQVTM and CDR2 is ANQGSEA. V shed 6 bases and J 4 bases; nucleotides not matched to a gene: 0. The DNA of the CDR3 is TGCAGCGTGGGACAGGGGGCAGATACGCAGTATTTT. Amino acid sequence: CSVGQGADTQYF.

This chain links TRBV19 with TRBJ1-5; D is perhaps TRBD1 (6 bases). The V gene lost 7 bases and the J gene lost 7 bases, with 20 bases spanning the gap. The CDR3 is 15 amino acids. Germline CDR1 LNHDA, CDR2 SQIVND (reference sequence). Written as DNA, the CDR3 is TGTGCCAGTACCCCCAGGGGTGAGGGGGAACAGCCCCAGCATTTT. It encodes CASTPRGEGEQPQHF. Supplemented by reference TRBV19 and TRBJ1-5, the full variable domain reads DGGITQSPKYLFRKEGQNVTLSCEQNLNHDAMYWYRQDPGQGLRLIYYSQIVNDFQKGDIAEGYSVSREKKESFPLTVTSAQKNPTAFYLCASTPRGEGEQPQHFGDGTRLSIL.

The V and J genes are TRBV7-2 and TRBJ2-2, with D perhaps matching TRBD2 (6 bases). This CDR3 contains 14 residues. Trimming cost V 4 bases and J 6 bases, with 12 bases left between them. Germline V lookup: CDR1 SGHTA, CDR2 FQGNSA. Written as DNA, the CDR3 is TGTGCCAGCAGCTCCTTCCGGGGGTCCGGGGAGCTGTTTTTT. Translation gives CASSSFRGSGELFF.

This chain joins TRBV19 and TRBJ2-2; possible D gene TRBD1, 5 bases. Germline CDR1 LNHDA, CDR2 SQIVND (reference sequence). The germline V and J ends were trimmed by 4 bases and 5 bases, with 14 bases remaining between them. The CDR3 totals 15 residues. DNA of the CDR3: TGTGCCAGTAGTACCAGACAGTTTGGGACCGGGGAGCTGTTTTTT. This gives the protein CASSTRQFGTGELFF.

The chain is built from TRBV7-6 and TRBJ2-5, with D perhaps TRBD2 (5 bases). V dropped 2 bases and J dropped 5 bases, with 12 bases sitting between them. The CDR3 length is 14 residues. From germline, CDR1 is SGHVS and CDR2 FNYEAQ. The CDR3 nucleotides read TGTGCCAGCAGCTTAACTGGACTTGGGGAGACCCAGTACTTC. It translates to CASSLTGLGETQYF. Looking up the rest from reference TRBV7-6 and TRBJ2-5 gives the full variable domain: GAGVSQSPRYKVTKRGQDVALRCDPISGHVSLYWYRQALGQGPEFLTYFNYEAQQDKSGLPNDRFSAERPEGSISTLTIQRTEQRDSAMYRCASSLTGLGETQYFGPGTRLLVL.

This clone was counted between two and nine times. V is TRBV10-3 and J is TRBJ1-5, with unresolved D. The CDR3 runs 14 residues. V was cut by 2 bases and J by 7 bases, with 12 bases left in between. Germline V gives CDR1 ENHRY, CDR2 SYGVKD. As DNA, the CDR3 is TGTGCCATCAGTGAGAGGAGGATCGGCCAGCCCCAGCATTTT. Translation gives CAISERRIGQPQHF.